This TCR beta chain was documented in a study of blood T cell repertoires in COVID-19. TCRdb keeps only in-frame clones here, not all; method: immunoSEQ multiplex PCR. The sample lists about 200,000 clones, about 90% occurring once. V lost 6 bases and J lost 4; bases outside the gene matches: 5. CDR1 is GTSNPN, CDR2 SVGIG, per germline (reference sequence). This CDR3 contains 14 residues. J is TRBJ1-5 and V is TRBV30; 11 positions agree with TRBD1. The source material was peripheral blood. This receptor was taken from a man between 18 and 35 years old with active or convalescent COVID-19. The CDR3 DNA follows: TGTGCCTGTAACCGGGACAGGGGGAATCAGCCCCAGCATTTT. Translated, it gives CACNRDRGNQPQHF.